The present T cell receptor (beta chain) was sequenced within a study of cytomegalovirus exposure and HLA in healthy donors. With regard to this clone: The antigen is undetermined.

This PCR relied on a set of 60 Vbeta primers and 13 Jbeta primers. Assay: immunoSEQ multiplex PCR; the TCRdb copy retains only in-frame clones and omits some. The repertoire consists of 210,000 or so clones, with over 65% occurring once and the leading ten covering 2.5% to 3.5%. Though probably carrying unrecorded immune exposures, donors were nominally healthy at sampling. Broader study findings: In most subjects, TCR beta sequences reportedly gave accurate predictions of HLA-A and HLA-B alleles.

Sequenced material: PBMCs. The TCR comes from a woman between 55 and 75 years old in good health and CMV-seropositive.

CDR3: CASSLGPGGPRAQYF. The CDR3 coding sequence is TGTGCCAGCAGCTTAGGTCCGGGGGGCCCGCGGGCCCAGTACTTC. The chain links TRBV7-3 to TRBJ2-5; D possibly corresponds to TRBD2 (7 bases). The V gene's germline CDR1 is SGHTA and CDR2 FQGTGA. V lost 2 bases and J lost 9, with 19 bases in between. CDR3 length: 15 residues.